These 9 T cell receptor beta chains were all obtained from the same sample, sequenced in a study of T cells in women clearing cervical HPV infection. TCRdb's copy holds only in-frame clones and misses some; the assay was immunoSEQ multiplex PCR. The sample data list just under 35,000 clones. Source material: blood buffy coat. The receptors were sampled from a woman between 18 and 69 years old with a cervical HPV16 infection that either progressed to CIN3+ or cleared (not recorded which).

About this clone: The read gets to within 3 residues of the CDR3 end, and the germline J gene fills in the rest. The chain couples TRBV5-1 to TRBJ1-5, with D unclear. The V end lost 0 bases, the J end lost 3 bases, and 4 bases lay between the germline ends. The CDR3 has 13 residues. Germline V lookup: CDR1 SGHRS, CDR2 YFSETQ. CDR3 DNA, as far as it was read: TGCGCCAGCAGCTTGGGGCCCAATCAGCCC. Protein: CASSLGPNQP. The complete CDR3 reads CASSLGPNQPQHF.

Concerning this clone itself: The sequenced fragment ends 3 residues before the CDR3 boundary, so the rest is inferred from the germline J gene. This sequence joins TRBV7-8 and TRBJ2-7; a weak D match, TRBD1 (5 bases). Trimming took off 1 base at V and 3 bases at J, with 10 bases between the two ends. The CDR3 is 14 amino acids. CDR1 and CDR2 (germline): SGHVS, FQNEAQ. The CDR3 DNA, read in part, is TGTGCCAGCAGCTTAGGCGACACAGGCTACGAG. Amino acid sequence: CASSLGDTGYE. The CDR3 in its entirety is CASSLGDTGYEQYF.

A remark on this clone: The DNA ends 3 residues before the CDR3 does, and the rest of the CDR3 is filled in from the germline J gene. V is TRBV5-6 and J is TRBJ1-5; a possible D gene is TRBD1 (6 bases). CDR1 is SGHDT and CDR2 is YYEEEE in the germline V gene. The CDR3 extends over 15 amino acids. V gave up 0 bases and J gave up 2 bases, with 9 bases separating them. CDR3 DNA (partial): TGTGCCAGCAGCTTGGCAGGGGTCGGCAATCAGCCC. Translating gives CASSLAGVGNQP. The full-length CDR3 reads as CASSLAGVGNQPQHF.

Concerning this clone itself: The read stops 3 residues short of the end of the CDR3; the missing end is completed from the germline J gene. This same CDR3 is encoded by further DNA sequences in the sample. J is TRBJ2-2 and V is TRBV11-2; tentatively, D is TRBD1 (6 bases). Germline V gene data show CDR1 as SGHAT and CDR2 as FQNNGV. The CDR3 is 15 residues long. This CDR3 is CASSLETGGNSPLFF. The CDR3 DNA, read in part, is TGTGCCAGCAGCTTAGAGACAGGTGGGAATTCACCG.

Regarding this clone: The read ends 3 residues early relative to the CDR3; the germline J gene fills the gap. V and J are TRBV18 and TRBJ2-2; maybe TRBD1 (6 bases). CDR1 and CDR2 from the germline V gene are KGHSH and LQKENI. Trimming took 8 bases from V and 5 from J, leaving 18 bases between them. CDR3 length: 15 amino acids. The CDR3 loop reads CASGIQGVWTGELFF. Incomplete CDR3 DNA: TGTGCCAGCGGAATACAGGGCGTTTGGACCGGGGAG.

With regard to this clone: From the germline J gene comes the end of the CDR3, since the read stops 3 residues before it. The chain couples TRBV19 to TRBJ2-2; 10 positions match TRBD2. Germline V gene lookup returns CDR1 LNHDA and CDR2 SQIVND (reference sequence). The CDR3 covers 15 residues. V lost 5 bases and J lost 0; bases outside the gene matches: 0. The CDR3 here is CASSGLAANTGELFF. Incomplete CDR3 DNA: TGTGCCAGTAGTGGACTAGCGGCGAACACCGGGGAG. Full variable domain (rest looked up from reference TRBV19 and TRBJ2-2): DGGITQSPKYLFRKEGQNVTLSCEQNLNHDAMYWYRQDPGQGLRLIYYSQIVNDFQKGDIAEGYSVSREKKESFPLTVTSAQKNPTAFYLCASSGLAANTGELFFGEGSRLTVL.

As regards this clone: The CDR3 end is not reached by the read, which stops 3 residues before it; the germline J gene fills it in. The V call is TRBV5-1, the J call TRBJ2-5; 7 nucleotides agree with TRBD2. V trimming: 4 bases; J trimming: 1 base; junction bases outside the gene matches: 13. Germline CDR1 reads SGHRS; CDR2 reads YFSETQ. CDR3 size: 17 residues. The CDR3 sequence is CASSRTESAGPQETQYF. The sequenced part of the CDR3 DNA is TGCGCCAGCAGCCGTACTGAATCAGCGGGGCCCCAAGAGACC.

As concerns this clone: The sequence runs out 3 residues before the end of the CDR3; the remainder is reconstructed from the germline J gene. The rearrangement uses TRBV30 and TRBJ1-2; D call uncertain. Germline lookup yields CDR1 GTSNPN and CDR2 SVGIG (reference sequence). This CDR3 contains 16 residues. The CDR3 loop is CAWSVNAGIRSYDYTF. CDR3 DNA (partial): TGTGCCTGGAGTGTAAACGCGGGAATTCGCTCCTACGAC.

To note about this clone: Read data end 3 residues before the CDR3 end; the end is taken from the germline J gene. The chain combines TRBV20-1 with TRBJ2-1; D is perhaps TRBD1 (5 bases). Germline assignment: CDR1 DFQATT and CDR2 SNEGSKA (reference sequence). Trimming shortened V by 6 bases and J by 4 bases, and 19 bases separated the two germline ends. The CDR3 has 15 amino acids. CDR3 bases read: TGCAGTGCCCCCCCCGCGGACACCTATTACAATGAG. The encoded protein is CSAPPADTYYNE. The whole CDR3 sequence reads CSAPPADTYYNEQFF.